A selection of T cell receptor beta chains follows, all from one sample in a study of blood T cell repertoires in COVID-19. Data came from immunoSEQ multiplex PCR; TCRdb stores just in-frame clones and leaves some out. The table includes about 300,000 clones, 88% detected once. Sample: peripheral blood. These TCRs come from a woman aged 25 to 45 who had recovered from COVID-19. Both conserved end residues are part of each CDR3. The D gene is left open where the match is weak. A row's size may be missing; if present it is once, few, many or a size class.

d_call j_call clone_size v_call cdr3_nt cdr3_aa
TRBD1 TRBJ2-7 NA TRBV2 TGTGCCAGCAGGAGGGACAGGAGCTCCTACGAGCAGTACTTC CASRRDRSSYEQYF
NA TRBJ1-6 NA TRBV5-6 TGTGCCAGCAGCTTGGGGCAGGGCCCCTATAATTCACCCCTCCACTTT CASSLGQGPYNSPLHF
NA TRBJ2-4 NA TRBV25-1 TGTGCCAGCAGTGATCAGAATCTAGCCAAAAACATTCAGTACTTC CASSDQNLAKNIQYF
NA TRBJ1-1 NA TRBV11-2 TGTGCCAGCAGCTTGTCACAGTTGAACACTGAAGCTTTCTTT CASSLSQLNTEAFF
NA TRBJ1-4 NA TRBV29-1 TGCAGCGTTGAGGGCCAGGGCAGAGAAAAACTGTTTTTT CSVEGQGREKLFF
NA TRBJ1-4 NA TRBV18 TGTGCCAGCTCAACTGGGACATCTTCTAATGAAAAACTGTTTTTT CASSTGTSSNEKLFF
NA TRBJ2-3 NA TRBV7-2 TGTGCCAGCAGCTTAATCAGTAGCACAGATACGCAGTATTTT CASSLISSTDTQYF
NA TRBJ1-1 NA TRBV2 TGTGCCAGCACGTTGGGGGGTCGCACTGAAGCTTTCTTT CASTLGGRTEAFF
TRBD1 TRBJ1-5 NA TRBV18 TGTGCCAGCTCACCACCGTCAGGGGGCGCGGATCAGCCCCAGCATTTT CASSPPSGGADQPQHF
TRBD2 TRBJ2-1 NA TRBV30 TGTGCCTGGAGTGTATTGCCTAGCGGGGGCTATGAGCAGTTCTTC CAWSVLPSGGYEQFF
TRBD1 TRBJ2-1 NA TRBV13 TGTGCCAGCAGCCAGGGGGACAGGAACGAGCAGTTCTTC CASSQGDRNEQFF
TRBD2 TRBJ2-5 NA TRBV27 TGTGCCAGCAGTCCAGGACTAGCGGCGGGGGAGGAGACCCAGTACTTC CASSPGLAAGEETQYF
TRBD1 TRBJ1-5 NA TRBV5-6 TGTGCCAGCAGCGAGGGACAGGGGGATGTGAGCAATCAGCCCCAGCATTTT CASSEGQGDVSNQPQHF
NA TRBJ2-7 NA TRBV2 TGTGCCAGCAGTTCCCTAGAGCAGTACTTC CASSSLEQYF
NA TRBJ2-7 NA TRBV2 TGTGCCAGCAGTGATAGGGGTACTCGGTACTTC CASSDRGTRYF
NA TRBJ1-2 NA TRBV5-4 TGTGCCAGCAGCGTAGGTGCACAGGGTACTAACTATGGCTACACCTTC CASSVGAQGTNYGYTF
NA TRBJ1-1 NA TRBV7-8 TGTGCCAGCAGCTTACGTCAGGGCTACACTGAAGCTTTCTTT CASSLRQGYTEAFF
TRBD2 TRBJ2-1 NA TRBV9 TGTGCCAGCAGCCCGAGACTAGCGGGGGACTCCTACAATGAGCAGTTCTTC CASSPRLAGDSYNEQFF
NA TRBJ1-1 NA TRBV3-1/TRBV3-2 TGTGCCAGCAGCCAAGACCCCGGAAGGGGCACTGAAGCTTTCTTT CASSQDPGRGTEAFF
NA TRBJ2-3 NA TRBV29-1 TGCAGCGTTGAAGACAGGGGACGGGATACGCAGTATTTT CSVEDRGRDTQYF
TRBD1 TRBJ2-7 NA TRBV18 TGTGCCAGCTCACCAGACAGGGGCCACGAGCAGTACTTC CASSPDRGHEQYF
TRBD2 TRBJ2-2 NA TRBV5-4 TGTGCCAGCAGCTTAGAGCGGGGGGAAGGGGAGCTGTTTTTT CASSLERGEGELFF
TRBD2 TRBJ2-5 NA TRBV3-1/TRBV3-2 TGTGCCAGCAGCCAGGGATCGACTAGCGGGGGGTACCAAGAGACCCAGTACTTC CASSQGSTSGGYQETQYF
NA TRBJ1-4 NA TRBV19 TGTGCCAGTAGGGACAGTGGGAATGAAAAACTGTTTTTT CASRDSGNEKLFF
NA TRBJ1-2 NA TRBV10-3 TGTGCCATCAGTCAGGGTGGTAACTATGGCTACACCTTC CAISQGGNYGYTF
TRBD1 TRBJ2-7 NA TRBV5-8 TGTACCAGCAGGAGGACAGGGGTCCACGAGCAGTACTTC CTSRRTGVHEQYF
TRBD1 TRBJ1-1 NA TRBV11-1 TGTGCCAGCAGGTATACAGGGGGAGAAGAAGCTTTCTTT CASRYTGGEEAFF
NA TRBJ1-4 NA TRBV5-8 TGTGCCAGCAGCTTGTTGGCTCAGGATAATGAAAAACTGTTTTTT CASSLLAQDNEKLFF
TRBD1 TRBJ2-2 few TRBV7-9 TGTGCCTCAACCGGGACAGGGCCTTACGGCGGGGAGCTGTTTTTT CASTGTGPYGGELFF
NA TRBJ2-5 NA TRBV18 TGTGCCAGCTCACCACCGTCCAGCGGTGGAGAGACCCAGTACTTC CASSPPSSGGETQYF
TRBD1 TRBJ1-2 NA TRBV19 TGTGCCAGTAGTCCCCGGACAGGACGCTATGGCTACACCTTC CASSPRTGRYGYTF
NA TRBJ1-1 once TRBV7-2 TGTGCCAGCAGCTTATCTTTTATGAACACTGAAGCTTTCTTT CASSLSFMNTEAFF
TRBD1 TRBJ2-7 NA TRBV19 TGTGCCAGTAGTATGGACAGGCCAAGCTCCTACGAGCAGTACTTC CASSMDRPSSYEQYF
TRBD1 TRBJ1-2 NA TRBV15 TGTGCCACCAGCACTCAGGGGGGCCGTGGCTACACCTTC CATSTQGGRGYTF
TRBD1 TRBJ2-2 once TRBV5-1 TGCGCCAGCAGCTGGGGGACAGGGCACACCGGGGAGCTGTTTTTT CASSWGTGHTGELFF
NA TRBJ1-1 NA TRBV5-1 TGCGCCAGCAGCCACCGATCCTCACAGAGAGTGAACACTGAAGCTTTCTTT CASSHRSSQRVNTEAFF
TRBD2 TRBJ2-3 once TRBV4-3 TGCGCCAGCAGCCAAGATAAGTACGGGCTAGCGGGGGGTCCAGATACGCAGTATTTT CASSQDKYGLAGGPDTQYF
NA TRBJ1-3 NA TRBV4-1 TGCGCCAGCAGCCAAGCTCCAACTTCTGGAAACACCATATATTTT CASSQAPTSGNTIYF
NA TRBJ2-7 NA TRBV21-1 TGTGCCAGCAGCAAAGCGCTCGGTGTTACCTACGAGCAGTACTTC CASSKALGVTYEQYF
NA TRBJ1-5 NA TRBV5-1 TGCGCCAGCAGCTCGACAGGAGATAGCAATCAGCCCCAGCATTTT CASSSTGDSNQPQHF
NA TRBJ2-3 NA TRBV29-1 TGCAGCGTTGAAGGGGGGGAATTTAGCACAGATACGCAGTATTTT CSVEGGEFSTDTQYF
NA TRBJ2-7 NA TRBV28 TGTGCCAGCAGTTTAGTTTGGCAGGGGCCCCTGGGAATCTCCTACGAGCAGTACTTC CASSLVWQGPLGISYEQYF
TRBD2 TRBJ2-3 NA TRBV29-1 TGCAGCGTCCCAAAGGGAGCGGGGGGGAGAACCGCATCGACAGATACGCAGTATTTT CSVPKGAGGRTASTDTQYF
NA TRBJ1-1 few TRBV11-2 TGTGCCAGCAGCCCGAGCTACAGGTACACTGAAGCTTTCTTT CASSPSYRYTEAFF
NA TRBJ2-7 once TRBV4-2 TGTGCCAGCAGCCAAGAGGCAGGACACTACTACGAGCAGTACTTC CASSQEAGHYYEQYF
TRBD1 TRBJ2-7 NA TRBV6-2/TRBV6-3 TGTGCCAGCAGTTACTGGGACAGGGGGTCCTACGAGCAGTACTTC CASSYWDRGSYEQYF
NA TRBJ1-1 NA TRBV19 TGTGCCAGTAGTAGATCCAGGGGTTGGGGAACTGAAGCTTTCTTT CASSRSRGWGTEAFF
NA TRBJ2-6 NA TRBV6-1 TGTGCCAGCAGTGAAGGACACCTCTCTGGGGCCAACGTCCTGACTTTC CASSEGHLSGANVLTF
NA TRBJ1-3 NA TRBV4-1 TGCGCCAGCAGCCAAGAACTCGGAAACACCATATATTTT CASSQELGNTIYF
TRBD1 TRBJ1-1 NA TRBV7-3 TGTGCCAGCAGCTTATCCGGGACAGGGAAAGCTTTCTTT CASSLSGTGKAFF
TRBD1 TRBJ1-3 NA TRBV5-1 TGCGCCAGCAGCTTGGAGGGGACAGGGGCTGGAAACACCATATATTTT CASSLEGTGAGNTIYF
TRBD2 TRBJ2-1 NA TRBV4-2 TGTGCCAGCAGCCAATTCGGACTAGCTGGGACCTTTAATGAGCAGTTCTTC CASSQFGLAGTFNEQFF
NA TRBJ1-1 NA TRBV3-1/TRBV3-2 TGTGCCAGCAGCGAAAACCCGACAGGCGGCACTGAAGCTTTCTTT CASSENPTGGTEAFF
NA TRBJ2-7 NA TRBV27 TGTGCCAGCAGTTTTCGGGACGAGCAGTACTTC CASSFRDEQYF